The sequence of this TCR beta chain was determined in a study of blood T cells in healthy people across ages. Primed by a sample-barcoded 5' primer and a J-beta primer mix, a second PCR proceeded for about 6 to 11 cycles. TCRdb fed the 5' RACE reads into MiXCR, producing one record per CDR3 protein. The profile shows about 1,000,000 distinct CDR3 sequences, 40% to 50% of them singletons. V lost 4 bases, J lost 4 bases, and 8 bases lay in between. This CDR3 is built from 11 residues. Germline V CDR1 and CDR2: SQVTM, ANQGSEA. The sample taken for sequencing was blood. The genes are TRBV29-1 and TRBJ2-7, with a tentative D call TRBD1 (6 bases). This receptor was taken from a woman aged 55 to 70 in good health. CDR3 bases: TGCAGCGTTGGAAGGGGGTACGAGCAGTACTTC. Amino acid sequence: CSVGRGYEQYF.